The clone carrying this TCR beta chain showed up just a few times. Its target is unknown. CDR3 length: 16 amino acids. Trimming took 1 base from V and 2 from J, leaving 14 bases between them. Germline CDR1 reads SGHDN; CDR2 reads FVKESK. These data come from a study of cytomegalovirus exposure and HLA in healthy donors. The PCR was carried out with 60 Vbeta primers and 13 Jbeta primers. Method: immunoSEQ multiplex PCR; TCRdb's copy keeps in-frame clones and lacks some. The table records under 200,000 clones, roughly 80% of them present only once. Whole-study results and caveats: Follow-up analysis found HLA locus-dependent TCR association rates, highest for DRB1 and lowest for HLA-C. A later analysis reportedly found fewer N-insertions in an Asian-associated ancestry cluster than the approximately 660-donor mean.

The material sequenced was PBMCs. The clonotype was recovered from a man aged 25 to 40 in good health and CMV-seronegative. The chain recombines TRBV14 with TRBJ1-1; no clear D. In DNA form, the CDR3 reads TGTGCCAGCAGCCAAGTTCCTTCCGGGGTTAACACTGAAGCTTTCTTT. Protein: CASSQVPSGVNTEAFF.